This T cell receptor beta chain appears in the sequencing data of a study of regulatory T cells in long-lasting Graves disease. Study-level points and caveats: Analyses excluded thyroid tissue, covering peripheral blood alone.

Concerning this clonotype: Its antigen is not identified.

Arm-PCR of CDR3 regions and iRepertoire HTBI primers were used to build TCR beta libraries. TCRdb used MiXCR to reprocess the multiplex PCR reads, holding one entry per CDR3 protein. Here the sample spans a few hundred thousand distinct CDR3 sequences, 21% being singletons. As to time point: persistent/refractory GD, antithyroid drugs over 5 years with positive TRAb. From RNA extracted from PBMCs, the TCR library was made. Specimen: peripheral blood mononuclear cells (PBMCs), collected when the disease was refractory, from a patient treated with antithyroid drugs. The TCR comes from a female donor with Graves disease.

The CDR3 DNA sequence: TGTGCCAACACGGGAGGGCCCTACAATGAGCAGTTCTTC. The encoded protein is CANTGGPYNEQFF. The chain recombines TRBV14 with TRBJ2-1; 8 bases align to TRBD2. After removal of 10 bases from V and 2 bases from J, the junction contained 4 bases not matched to a gene. CDR1 SGHDN and CDR2 FVKESK come from the germline V gene. CDR3 size: 13 residues.